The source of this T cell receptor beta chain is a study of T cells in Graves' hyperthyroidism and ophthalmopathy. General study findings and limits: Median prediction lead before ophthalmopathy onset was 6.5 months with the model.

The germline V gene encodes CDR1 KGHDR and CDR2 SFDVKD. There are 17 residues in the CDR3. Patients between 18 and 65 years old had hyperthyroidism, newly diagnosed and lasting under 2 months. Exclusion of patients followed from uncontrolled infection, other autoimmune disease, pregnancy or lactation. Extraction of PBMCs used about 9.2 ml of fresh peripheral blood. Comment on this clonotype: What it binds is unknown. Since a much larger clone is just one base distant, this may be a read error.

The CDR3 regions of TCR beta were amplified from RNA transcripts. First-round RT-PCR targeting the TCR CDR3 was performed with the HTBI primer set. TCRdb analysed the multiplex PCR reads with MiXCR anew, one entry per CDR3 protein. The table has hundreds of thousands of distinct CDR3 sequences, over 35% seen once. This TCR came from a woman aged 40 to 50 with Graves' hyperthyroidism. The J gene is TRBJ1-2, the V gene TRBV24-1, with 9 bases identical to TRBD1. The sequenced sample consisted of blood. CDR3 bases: TGTGTCACCAGTCCTCCGGGACAGGGCTTGCCTAACTATGGCTACACCTTC. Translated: CVTSPPGQGLPNYGYTF.